Shown below are 16 T cell receptor beta chains from a single sample sequenced in a study of Ad26.COV2.S vaccination and SARS-CoV-2 variants. Sequenced by immunoSEQ multiplex PCR; TCRdb stores in-frame clones only, minus some. Of 250,000 to 300,000 clones listed, approximately 89% were seen once; the top ten hold about 3.1%. Treatment meaning: around 19 received Ad26.COV2.S at low or high dose, single or two shots; about five received placebo; per-sample allocation not given. Samples came from day 63 after the first vaccine or placebo injection. The sequences come from peripheral blood, collected in a trial of Ad26.COV2.S vaccine versus placebo. Receptor source: a person aged 18-60 years who received the Ad26.COV2.S COVID-19 vaccine or a placebo.

The chain has TRBV10-3 and TRBJ1-4; D gene unclear. V gave up 6 bases and J gave up 0 bases, with 14 bases separating them. The CDR3 is 16 residues long. Germline V CDR1 and CDR2: ENHRY, SYGVKD. CDR3 sequence: CAISGVIGTTNEKLFF. For the CDR3, the DNA is TGTGCCATCAGCGGGGTCATCGGGACAACTAATGAAAAACTGTTTTTT.

In DNA, the CDR3 is TGTGCCAGCAGTACATCCGGGACAGTAGCCAAAAACATTCAGTACTTC. It specifies CASSTSGTVAKNIQYF. The chain recombines TRBV27 with TRBJ2-4; 7 bases align to TRBD1. This CDR3 has 16 residues. Looked up from germline, CDR1 is MNHEY and CDR2 is SMNVEV (reference sequence). Trimming removed 5 bases from V and 0 bases from J; junction bases left unmatched: 7.

This clone has a single count. This chain links TRBV7-6 with TRBJ2-6; D may be TRBD1 (6 bases). The CDR3 consists of 20 residues. Germline lookup yields CDR1 SGHVS and CDR2 FNYEAQ. The germline V and J ends were trimmed by 1 base and 2 bases, with 21 bases remaining between them. CDR3 sequence (DNA): TGTGCCAGCAGCTTAGAGCCTGGGCAGGGGAATAATGCTGGGGCCAACGTCCTGACTTTC. Translating it yields CASSLEPGQGNNAGANVLTF. Complete variable domain (other parts from reference TRBV7-6 and TRBJ2-6): GAGVSQSPRYKVTKRGQDVALRCDPISGHVSLYWYRQALGQGPEFLTYFNYEAQQDKSGLPNDRFSAERPEGSISTLTIQRTEQRDSAMYRCASSLEPGQGNNAGANVLTFGAGSRLTVL.

There are a few counts of this clone. The chain carries TRBV6-5 and TRBJ1-6, with D maybe TRBD1 (6 bases). V was shortened by 5 bases and J by 1 base, with 6 bases between the two germline ends. The CDR3 consists of 14 residues. From germline, CDR1 is MNHEY and CDR2 SVGAGI. CDR3 residues: CASSTGSYNSPLHF. CDR3 nucleotide sequence: TGTGCCAGCAGTACAGGGTCCTATAATTCACCCCTCCACTTT.

This chain joins TRBV27 and TRBJ1-1, with D perhaps TRBD1 (5 bases). Germline CDR1 and CDR2: MNHEY and SMNVEV (reference sequence). The CDR3 sequence is 14 residues long. The V end was cut by 2 bases, the J end by 5 bases, with 12 bases between. CDR3 DNA sequence: TGTGCCAGCAGTTTAGGGCAGGGATATACTGAAGCTTTCTTT. Translation: CASSLGQGYTEAFF.

This chain links TRBV25-1 with TRBJ2-5; 9 bases map to TRBD1. CDR3 length equals 18 residues. The germline V gene has CDR1 MGHDK and CDR2 SYGVNS. Germline trimming cut 3 bases from V and 4 bases from J; bases unmatched to any gene: 15. The CDR3 loop reads CASSEGRQGVDRGETQYF. DNA for the CDR3: TGTGCCAGCAGTGAGGGGAGACAGGGGGTGGATCGAGGAGAGACCCAGTACTTC.

The chain employs TRBV14 and TRBJ1-2, with 10 positions matching TRBD1. V shed 3 bases, J shed 8 bases, and the junction held 3 bases outside the gene matches. The CDR3 sequence is 13 residues long. Germline CDR1 SGHDN, CDR2 FVKESK. This CDR3 is CASSQGQGIGYTF. CDR3 nucleotide sequence: TGTGCCAGCAGCCAGGGACAGGGGATAGGCTACACCTTC.

This chain uses TRBV6-5 with TRBJ1-4; D not resolved. This CDR3 region has 14 residues. V lost 2 bases, J lost 10 bases, and 14 bases lay in between. CDR1 is MNHEY and CDR2 is SVGAGI in the germline V gene. The CDR3 protein is CASSYGRGAGKLFF. The CDR3 nucleotides read TGTGCCAGCAGTTACGGGCGGGGAGCTGGAAAACTGTTTTTT.

This chain uses TRBV6-5 with TRBJ2-7; D not certain. The ends were cut back, 0 bases at V and 6 bases at J, with 15 bases in the middle. The CDR3 sequence is 15 residues long. Germline CDR1 and CDR2: MNHEY and SVGAGI. CDR3 bases: TGTGCCAGCAGTTACTCGAAGATCGTGGGGTCCGAGCAGTACTTC. Its translation is CASSYSKIVGSEQYF.

The V call is TRBV30, the J call TRBJ1-1; 9 positions match TRBD1. Losses at the gene ends were 5 bases for V and 2 bases for J; bases not matched to a gene: 9. CDR1 GTSNPN and CDR2 SVGIG come from the germline V gene (reference sequence). The CDR3 is made up of 15 amino acids. CDR3 DNA: TGTGCCTGGGATCCGACAGGGGGGGACAACACTGAAGCTTTCTTT. This translates into CAWDPTGGDNTEAFF.

The chain is built from TRBV2 and TRBJ1-1; weak D call: TRBD1 (6 bases). The CDR3 loop spans 14 amino acids. Trimming shortened V by 4 bases and J by 5 bases, and 14 bases separated the two germline ends. The germline V gene encodes CDR1 SNHLY and CDR2 FYNNEI. The CDR3 region has the DNA TGTGCCAGCAGTGTAAATTGGGGGCGGACTGAAGCTTTCTTT. Its protein product is CASSVNWGRTEAFF.

This chain joins TRBV6-6 and TRBJ1-5; 7 nucleotides agree with TRBD1. This CDR3 has 16 residues. V was clipped by 6 bases and J by 1 base; unmatched bases: 9. The germline V gene encodes CDR1 MNHNY and CDR2 SVGAGI (reference sequence). Written as DNA, the CDR3 is TGTGCCAGCAGCGATCGACAGGGTGGAAGCAATCAGCCCCAGCATTTT. This sequence encodes CASSDRQGGSNQPQHF.

The chain is built from TRBV4-1 and TRBJ1-1; no clear D. Germline V gene sequence: CDR1 MGHRA, CDR2 YSYEKL. Trimming removed 2 bases at V and 4 bases at J, with 8 bases between. The CDR3 runs to 13 residues. CDR3: CASSQRHGTEAFF. In DNA form, the CDR3 reads TGCGCCAGCAGCCAAAGACATGGCACTGAAGCTTTCTTT.

J is TRBJ2-5 and V is TRBV20-1; D unclear. CDR3 length: 14 residues. Germline V gene sequence: CDR1 DFQATT, CDR2 SNEGSKA (reference sequence). The germline V and J ends were trimmed by 3 bases and 0 bases, with 11 bases remaining between them. DNA of the CDR3: TGCAGTGCTAGTCCTGGGTTGTACCAAGAGACCCAGTACTTC. This encodes CSASPGLYQETQYF.

The genes are TRBV5-1 and TRBJ2-3; 13 positions match TRBD2. Trimming took 2 bases from V and 4 from J; bases not matched to a gene: 4. CDR3 length equals 16 residues. The germline CDR1 and CDR2 sequences are SGHRS and YFSETQ. CDR3 residues: CASSFGTSGVADTQYF. Here the CDR3 DNA reads TGCGCCAGCAGCTTCGGGACTAGCGGGGTTGCAGATACGCAGTATTTT.

DNA of the CDR3: TGTGCCAGCAGTGACGGGGTAGGATGGGATCAGCCCCAGCATTTT. This codes for CASSDGVGWDQPQHF. This chain joins TRBV2 and TRBJ1-5; the D is unclear. Germline lookup yields CDR1 SNHLY and CDR2 FYNNEI. Trimming shortened V by 3 bases and J by 5 bases, and 14 bases separated the two germline ends. The CDR3 totals 15 residues.